This T cell receptor (beta chain) was retrieved from a study of blood T cell repertoires in COVID-19. The wider study: Specimens from acute and convalescent COVID-19 originated in the United States, Italy and Spain. The analysed material was cDNA or gDNA that came from T cells, B-cell-depleted T cells, or PBMCs.

Profiled with immunoSEQ multiplex PCR; TCRdb holds only in-frame clones, not every one. The sample yields 200,000 to 300,000 clones, 80% to 90% seen once. Trimming shortened V by 1 base and J by 7 bases, and 4 bases separated the two germline ends. The CDR3 is made up of 11 amino acids. V and J are TRBV12-3 or TRBV12-4 and TRBJ1-1; D is unresolved. Sequencing was done on a sample of peripheral blood. The sequence was obtained from a man of 80 years or more with acute or convalescent COVID-19. CDR3 DNA: TGTGCCAGCAGTTTAGGCAGTGAAGCTTTCTTT. Amino acids: CASSLGSEAFF.